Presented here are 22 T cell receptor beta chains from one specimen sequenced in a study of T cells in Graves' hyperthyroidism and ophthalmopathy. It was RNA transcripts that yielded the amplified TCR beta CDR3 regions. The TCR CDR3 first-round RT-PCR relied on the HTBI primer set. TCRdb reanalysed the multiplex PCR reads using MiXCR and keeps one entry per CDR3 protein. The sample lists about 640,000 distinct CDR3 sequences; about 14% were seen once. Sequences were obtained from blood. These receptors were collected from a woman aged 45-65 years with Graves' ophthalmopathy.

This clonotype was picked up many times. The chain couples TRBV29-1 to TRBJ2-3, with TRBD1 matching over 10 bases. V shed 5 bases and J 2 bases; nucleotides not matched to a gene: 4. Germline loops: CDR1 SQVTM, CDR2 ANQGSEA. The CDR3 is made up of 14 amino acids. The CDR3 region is CSVPGTGVTDTQYF. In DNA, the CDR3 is TGCAGCGTTCCCGGGACAGGGGTCACAGATACGCAGTATTTT.

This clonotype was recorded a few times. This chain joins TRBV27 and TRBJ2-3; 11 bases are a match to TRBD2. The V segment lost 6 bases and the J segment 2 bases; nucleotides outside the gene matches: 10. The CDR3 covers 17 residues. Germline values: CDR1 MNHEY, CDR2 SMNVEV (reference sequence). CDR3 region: CASSLEGLADITDTQYF. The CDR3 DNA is TGTGCCAGCAGCCTAGAGGGACTAGCGGATATCACAGATACGCAGTATTTT.

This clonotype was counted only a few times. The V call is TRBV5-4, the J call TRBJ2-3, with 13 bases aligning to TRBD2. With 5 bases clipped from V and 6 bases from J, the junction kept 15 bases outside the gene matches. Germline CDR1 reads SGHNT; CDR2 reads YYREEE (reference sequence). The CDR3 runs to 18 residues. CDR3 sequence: CASRPGLAGRQLSDTQYF. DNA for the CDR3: TGTGCCAGCAGGCCGGGACTAGCGGGACGGCAGCTGTCGGATACGCAGTATTTT.

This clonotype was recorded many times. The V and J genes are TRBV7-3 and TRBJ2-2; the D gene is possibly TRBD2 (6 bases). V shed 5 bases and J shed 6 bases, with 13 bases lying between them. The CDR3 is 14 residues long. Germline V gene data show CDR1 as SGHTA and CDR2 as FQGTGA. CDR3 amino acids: CASSVIASAGELFF. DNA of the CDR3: TGTGCCAGCAGCGTAATAGCTAGCGCCGGGGAGCTGTTTTTT.

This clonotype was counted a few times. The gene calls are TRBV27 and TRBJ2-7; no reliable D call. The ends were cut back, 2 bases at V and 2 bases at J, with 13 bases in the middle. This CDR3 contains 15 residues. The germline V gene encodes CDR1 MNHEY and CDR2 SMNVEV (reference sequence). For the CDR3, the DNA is TGTGCCAGCAGTTTAACAGCCACGCCTACCTACGAGCAGTACTTC. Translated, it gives CASSLTATPTYEQYF.

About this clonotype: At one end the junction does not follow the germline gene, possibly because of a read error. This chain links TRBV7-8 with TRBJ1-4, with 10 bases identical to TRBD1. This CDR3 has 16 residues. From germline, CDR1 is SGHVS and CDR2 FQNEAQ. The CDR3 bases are TGTACCAGCAGCGTACTGCTGGGACAGGGGTCTGAAAAACTGTTTTTT. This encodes CTSSVLLGQGSEKLFF.

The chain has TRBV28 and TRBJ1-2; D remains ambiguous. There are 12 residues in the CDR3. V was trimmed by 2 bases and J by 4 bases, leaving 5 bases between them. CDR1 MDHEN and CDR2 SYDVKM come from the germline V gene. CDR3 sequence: CASSLISYGYTF. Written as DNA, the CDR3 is TGTGCCAGCAGTTTAATTAGCTATGGCTACACCTTC.

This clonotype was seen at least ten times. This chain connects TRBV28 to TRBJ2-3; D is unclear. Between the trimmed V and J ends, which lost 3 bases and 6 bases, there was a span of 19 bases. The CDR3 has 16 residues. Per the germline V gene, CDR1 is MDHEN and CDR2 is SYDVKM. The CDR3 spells CASSFFASPQVDTQYF. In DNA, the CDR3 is TGTGCCAGCAGTTTCTTCGCTAGTCCTCAGGTGGATACGCAGTATTTT.

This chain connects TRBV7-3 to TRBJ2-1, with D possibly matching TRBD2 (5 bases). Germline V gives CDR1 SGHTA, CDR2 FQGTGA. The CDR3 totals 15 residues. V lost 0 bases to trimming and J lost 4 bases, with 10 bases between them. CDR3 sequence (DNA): TGTGCCAGCAGCTTAACTCTAACTAGGTACAATGAGCAGTTCTTC. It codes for CASSLTLTRYNEQFF.

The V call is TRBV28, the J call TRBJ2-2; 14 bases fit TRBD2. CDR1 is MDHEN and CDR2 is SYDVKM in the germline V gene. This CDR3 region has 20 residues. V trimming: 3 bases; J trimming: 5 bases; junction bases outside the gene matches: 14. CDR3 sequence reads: CASSLPNHGTSGRSTGELFF. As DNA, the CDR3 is TGTGCCAGCAGTTTGCCCAACCACGGGACTAGCGGGAGAAGTACCGGGGAGCTGTTTTTT.

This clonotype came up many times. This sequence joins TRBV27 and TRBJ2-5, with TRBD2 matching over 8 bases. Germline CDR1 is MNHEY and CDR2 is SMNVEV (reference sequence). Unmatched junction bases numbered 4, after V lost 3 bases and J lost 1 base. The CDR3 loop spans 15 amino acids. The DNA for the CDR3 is TGTGCCAGCAGTTTTTTGCGGGAGGCCCAAGAGACCCAGTACTTC. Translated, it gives CASSFLREAQETQYF.

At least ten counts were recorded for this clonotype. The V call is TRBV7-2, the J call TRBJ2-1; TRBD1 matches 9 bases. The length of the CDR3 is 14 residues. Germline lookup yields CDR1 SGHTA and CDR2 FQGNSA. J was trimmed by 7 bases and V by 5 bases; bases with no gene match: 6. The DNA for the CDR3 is TGTGCCAGCAGCATAAGACAGGGGGAGAATGAGCAGTTCTTC. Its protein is CASSIRQGENEQFF.

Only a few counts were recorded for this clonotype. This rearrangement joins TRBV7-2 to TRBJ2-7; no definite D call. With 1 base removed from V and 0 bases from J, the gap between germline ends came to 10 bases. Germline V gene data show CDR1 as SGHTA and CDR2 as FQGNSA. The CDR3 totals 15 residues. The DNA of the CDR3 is TGTGCCAGCAGCTTAGGAGTTGATCTCTCCTACGAGCAGTACTTC. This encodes CASSLGVDLSYEQYF.

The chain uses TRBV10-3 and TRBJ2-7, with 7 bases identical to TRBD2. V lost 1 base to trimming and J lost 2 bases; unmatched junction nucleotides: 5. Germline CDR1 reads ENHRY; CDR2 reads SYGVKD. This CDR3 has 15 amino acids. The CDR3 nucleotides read TGTGCCATCAGTGAGTTCGGGGGGACCACCTACGAGCAGTACTTC. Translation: CAISEFGGTTYEQYF.

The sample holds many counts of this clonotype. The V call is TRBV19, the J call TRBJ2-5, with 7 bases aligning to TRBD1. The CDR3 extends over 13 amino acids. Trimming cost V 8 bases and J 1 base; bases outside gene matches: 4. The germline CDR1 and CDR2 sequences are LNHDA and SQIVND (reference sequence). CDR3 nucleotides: TGTGCCAGTCGAAGGGACAGCCAAGAGACCCAGTACTTC. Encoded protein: CASRRDSQETQYF.

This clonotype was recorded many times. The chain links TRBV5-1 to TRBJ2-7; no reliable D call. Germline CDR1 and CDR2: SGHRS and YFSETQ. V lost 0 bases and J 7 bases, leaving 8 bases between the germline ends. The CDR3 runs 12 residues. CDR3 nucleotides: TGCGCCAGCAGCTTGGACGCTGGGGAGCAGTACTTC. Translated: CASSLDAGEQYF. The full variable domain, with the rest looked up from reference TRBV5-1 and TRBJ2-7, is KAGVTQTPRYLIKTRGQQVTLSCSPISGHRSVSWYQQTPGQGLQFLFEYFSETQRNKGNFPGRFSGRQFSNSRSEMNVSTLELGDSALYLCASSLDAGEQYFGPGTRLTVT.

CDR3 sequence (DNA): TGTGCCACCAGCAGAGACTGGCACAGGGTAGGGAACACAGATACGCAGTATTTT. Translated, it gives CATSRDWHRVGNTDTQYF. V gene TRBV15 combines with J gene TRBJ2-3, with D tentatively TRBD1 (6 bases). V gave up 0 bases and J gave up 2 bases, with 18 bases separating them. CDR1 is LNHNV, CDR2 YYDKDF, per germline (reference sequence). The CDR3 is 18 residues long.

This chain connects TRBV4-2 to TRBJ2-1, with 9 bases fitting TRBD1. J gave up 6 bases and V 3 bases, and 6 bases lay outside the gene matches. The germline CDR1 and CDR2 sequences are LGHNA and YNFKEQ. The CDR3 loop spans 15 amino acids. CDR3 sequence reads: CASSHRTGVGNEQFF. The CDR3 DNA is TGTGCCAGCAGCCACCGGACAGGGGTGGGCAATGAGCAGTTCTTC.

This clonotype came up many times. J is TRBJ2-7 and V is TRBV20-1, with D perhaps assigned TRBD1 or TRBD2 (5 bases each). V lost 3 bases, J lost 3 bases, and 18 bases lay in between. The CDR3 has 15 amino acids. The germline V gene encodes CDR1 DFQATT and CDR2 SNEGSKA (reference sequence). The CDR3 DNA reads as TGCAGTGCTAGCTTGGGGCTAGCACTTGACTACGAGCAGTACTTC. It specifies CSASLGLALDYEQYF.

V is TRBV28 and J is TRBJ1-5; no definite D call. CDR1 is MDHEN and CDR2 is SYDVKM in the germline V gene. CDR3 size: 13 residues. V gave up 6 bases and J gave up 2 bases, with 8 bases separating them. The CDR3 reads CASRGFGNQPQHF. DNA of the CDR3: TGTGCCAGCAGGGGTTTCGGCAATCAGCCCCAGCATTTT.

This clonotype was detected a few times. DNA for the CDR3: TGTGCCAGCAGCTTCGGCGACTGGGCCTACGAGCAGTACTTC. It yields the protein CASSFGDWAYEQYF. The chain uses TRBV5-5 and TRBJ2-7; D not certain. The germline V and J ends were trimmed by 2 bases and 2 bases, with 11 bases remaining between them. From germline, CDR1 is SGHKS and CDR2 YYEKEE (reference sequence). The CDR3 extends over 14 amino acids.

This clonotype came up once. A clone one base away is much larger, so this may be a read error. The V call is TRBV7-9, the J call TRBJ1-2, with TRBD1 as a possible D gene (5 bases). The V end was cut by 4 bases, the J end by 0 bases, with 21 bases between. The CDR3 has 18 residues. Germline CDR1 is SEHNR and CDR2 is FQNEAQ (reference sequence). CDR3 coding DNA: TGTGCCAGCAGCTCCCTAGGGGACTCCAATGAACCTAACTATGGCTACACCTTC. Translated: CASSSLGDSNEPNYGYTF.